The entry that follows covers one T cell receptor (beta chain) sequence. Antigen unknown. The study made its TRB cDNA libraries by 5' RACE, adding UMI labels. TCRdb re-called the 5' RACE reads, yielding one record per CDR3 amino acid sequence without DNA. The table gives some 130,000 distinct CDR3 sequences; the top ten clones make up approximately 0.46% of it. CDR1 is MNHEY and CDR2 is SVGAGI in the germline V gene. This CDR3 spans 17 amino acids. These data originate in a study of CXCR3-negative and CXCR3-positive naive CD8 T cells. About the study: TRB reads totalled about 140 million, about 1.5 +/- 0.3 million per library. The study's findings and limits: Diversity ran similarly high across both naive subsets but far lower in memory CD8+ cells.

This sequence originates from a human donor in good health. Some clones in this sample may be carry-over from other donors' samples. The sample comprised naive CXCR3- CD8+ T cells from blood. Subset specified: CD45RO-CCR7+CD27+CD95- naive CD8+ T cells lacking CXCR3 (TNR3-). V usage is TRBV6-5 and J usage is TRBJ2-7; TCRdb picks TRBD1, but there is no DNA to check that call. CDR3 residues: CASSYVLLDRGIREQYF.